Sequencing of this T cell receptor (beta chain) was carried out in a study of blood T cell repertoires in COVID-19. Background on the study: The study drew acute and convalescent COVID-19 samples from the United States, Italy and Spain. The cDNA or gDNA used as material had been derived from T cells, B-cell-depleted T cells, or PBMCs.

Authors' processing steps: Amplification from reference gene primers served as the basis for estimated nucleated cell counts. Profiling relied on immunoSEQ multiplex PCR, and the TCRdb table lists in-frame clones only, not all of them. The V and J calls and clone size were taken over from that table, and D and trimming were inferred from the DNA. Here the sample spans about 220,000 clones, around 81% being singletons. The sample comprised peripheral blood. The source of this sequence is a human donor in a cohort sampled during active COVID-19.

CDR3 residues: CASSLGSAGELFF. DNA of the CDR3: TGTGCCAGCAGCTTAGGGAGCGCAGGGGAGCTGTTTTTT. The J gene is TRBJ2-2, the V gene TRBV7-6; D is ambiguous. V was pared by 1 base and J by 8 bases, with 8 bases between. The CDR3 contains 13 residues. The germline V gene encodes CDR1 SGHVS and CDR2 FNYEAQ.